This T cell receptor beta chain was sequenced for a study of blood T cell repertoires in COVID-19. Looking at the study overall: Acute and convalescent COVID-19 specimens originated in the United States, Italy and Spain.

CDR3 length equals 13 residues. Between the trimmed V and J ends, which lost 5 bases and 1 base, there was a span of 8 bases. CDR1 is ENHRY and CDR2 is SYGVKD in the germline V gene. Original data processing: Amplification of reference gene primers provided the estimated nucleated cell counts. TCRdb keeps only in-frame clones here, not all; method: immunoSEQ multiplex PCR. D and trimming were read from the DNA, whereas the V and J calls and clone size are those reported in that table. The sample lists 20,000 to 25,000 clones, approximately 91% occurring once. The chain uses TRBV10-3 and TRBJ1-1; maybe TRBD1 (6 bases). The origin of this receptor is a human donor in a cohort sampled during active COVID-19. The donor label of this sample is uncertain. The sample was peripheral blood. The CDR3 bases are TGTGCCATCAGTCCCAGGGGGAACACTGAAGCTTTCTTT. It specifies CAISPRGNTEAFF.